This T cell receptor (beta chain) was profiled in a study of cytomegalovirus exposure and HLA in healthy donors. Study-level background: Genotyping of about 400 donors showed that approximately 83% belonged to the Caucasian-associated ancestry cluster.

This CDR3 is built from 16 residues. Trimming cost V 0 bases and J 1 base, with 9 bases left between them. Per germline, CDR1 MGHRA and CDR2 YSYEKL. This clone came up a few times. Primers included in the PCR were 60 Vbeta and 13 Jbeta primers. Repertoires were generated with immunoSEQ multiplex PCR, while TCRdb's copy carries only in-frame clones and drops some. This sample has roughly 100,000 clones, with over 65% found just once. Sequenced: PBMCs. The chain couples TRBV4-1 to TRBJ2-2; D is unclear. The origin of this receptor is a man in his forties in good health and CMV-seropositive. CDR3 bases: TGCGCCAGCAGCCAAGAGCTCGGCGGGAACACCGGGGAGCTGTTTTTT. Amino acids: CASSQELGGNTGELFF.